Sequencing of this TCR beta chain was carried out in a study of regulatory T cells in long-lasting Graves disease. TCR beta libraries were built with iRepertoire HTBI primers and Arm-PCR of CDR3 regions. TCRdb reanalysed the multiplex PCR reads using MiXCR and keeps one entry per CDR3 protein. The sample yields around 340,000 distinct CDR3 sequences, roughly a fifth seen once. Germline values: CDR1 GTSNPN, CDR2 SVGIG (reference sequence). The CDR3 is 12 residues long. The V and J ends lost 1 base and 5 bases respectively, with 8 bases between them. Time point in this sample: persistent/refractory GD, antithyroid drugs over 5 years with positive TRAb. Generation of the TCR library employed RNA extracted from PBMCs.

The receptor was derived from a female donor with Graves disease. The sequencing here drew on peripheral blood mononuclear cells (PBMCs), taken when the disease was refractory, from a patient treated with antithyroid drugs. This chain connects TRBV30 to TRBJ1-1; tentatively, D is TRBD1 (5 bases). This CDR3 is CAWSGWGTEAFF. The CDR3 DNA reads TGTGCCTGGAGTGGCTGGGGGACTGAAGCTTTCTTT.